The 2 T cell receptor beta chains below all came from one sample that was sequenced in a study of T cells in Graves' hyperthyroidism and ophthalmopathy. There were TCR beta CDR3 regions amplified from RNA transcripts. HTBI primers were employed in a first-round RT-PCR of the TCR CDR3. One entry per CDR3 protein, called by TCRdb with MiXCR from the multiplex PCR reads. Altogether over 650,000 distinct CDR3 sequences are present, about a sixth being singletons, with the ten largest covering roughly 8%. The sample consisted of blood. The source of these receptors is a young man with Graves' hyperthyroidism.

The rearrangement uses TRBV4-1 and TRBJ1-1, with D hard to call. The CDR3 covers 16 residues. The V end was cut by 1 base, the J end by 0 bases, with 12 bases between. The germline V gene encodes CDR1 MGHRA and CDR2 YSYEKL. The CDR3 DNA is TGCGCCAGCAGCCAAGGGCGGAGGCGATTGAACACTGAAGCTTTCTTT. This sequence encodes CASSQGRRRLNTEAFF.

This chain uses TRBV2 with TRBJ2-2; weak D call: TRBD1 (5 bases). CDR3 size: 15 residues. Germline CDR1 SNHLY, CDR2 FYNNEI. Trimming stripped 6 bases from V and 2 bases from J, with 13 bases between. The CDR3 DNA sequence: TGTGCCAGCAGAATATACGGACATAACACCGGGGAGCTGTTTTTT. Translating it yields CASRIYGHNTGELFF.